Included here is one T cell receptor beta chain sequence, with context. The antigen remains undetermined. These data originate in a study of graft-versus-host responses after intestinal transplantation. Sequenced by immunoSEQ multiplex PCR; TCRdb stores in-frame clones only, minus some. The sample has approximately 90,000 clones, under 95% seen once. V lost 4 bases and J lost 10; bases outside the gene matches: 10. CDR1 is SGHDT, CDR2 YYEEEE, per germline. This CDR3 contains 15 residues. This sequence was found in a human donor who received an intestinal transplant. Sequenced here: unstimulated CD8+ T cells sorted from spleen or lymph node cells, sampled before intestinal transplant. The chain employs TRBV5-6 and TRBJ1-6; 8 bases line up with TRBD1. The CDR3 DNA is TGTGCCAGCAGCCCTGGGACAGGTTGGGGGTCACCCCTCCACTTT. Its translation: CASSPGTGWGSPLHF.